The rows below give T cell receptor beta chains drawn from one sample of a study of OX40 agonist ivuxolimab in advanced cancers. Only in-frame clones appear in the TCRdb table, and some are missing; sequencing was by immunoSEQ multiplex PCR. This sample has tens of thousands of clones, with 85% to 95% found just once. The material sequenced was CD4+ or CD8+ T cells sorted from blood, taken in a trial of the OX40 agonist ivuxolimab. These receptors were collected from an adult with an advanced solid tumor such as melanoma, head and neck, liver or kidney cancer. CDR3s include the opening cysteine and the closing phenylalanine or tryptophan. Each record gives: D gene, clone size, J gene, V gene, CDR3 protein, CDR3 DNA. A D gene is named only where the DNA matches it firmly. Only some rows state a clone size, as once, few, many or a class for expanded clones.

d_gene: -; abundance: -; j_gene: TRBJ2-1; v_gene: TRBV5-1; CDR3aa: CASSRSTTSYNEQFF; CDR3nt: TGCGCCAGCAGCCGTTCGACTACTAGTTACAATGAGCAGTTCTTC
d_gene: -; abundance: -; j_gene: TRBJ2-7; v_gene: TRBV7-9; CDR3aa: CASSLGSRPSSYEQYF; CDR3nt: TGTGCCAGCAGCTTAGGTAGCAGGCCGAGCTCCTACGAGCAGTACTTC
d_gene: -; abundance: -; j_gene: TRBJ2-7; v_gene: TRBV15; CDR3aa: CATSKLPGMSSYEQYF; CDR3nt: TGTGCCACCAGCAAACTACCCGGCATGAGCTCCTACGAGCAGTACTTC
d_gene: -; abundance: -; j_gene: TRBJ1-4; v_gene: TRBV5-5; CDR3aa: CASSDRDGEEKLFF; CDR3nt: TGTGCCAGCAGTGACCGGGACGGGGAAGAAAAACTGTTTTTT
d_gene: -; abundance: once; j_gene: TRBJ2-7; v_gene: TRBV5-5; CDR3aa: CASSWALNEQYF; CDR3nt: TGTGCCAGCAGCTGGGCCCTGAACGAGCAGTACTTC
d_gene: -; abundance: -; j_gene: TRBJ1-5; v_gene: TRBV13; CDR3aa: CASSLTGTQPQHF; CDR3nt: TGTGCCAGCAGCTTGACGGGTACCCAGCCCCAGCATTTT
d_gene: -; abundance: -; j_gene: TRBJ2-5; v_gene: TRBV7-9; CDR3aa: CASSPVAAETQYF; CDR3nt: TGTGCCAGCAGCCCCGTAGCGGCAGAGACCCAGTACTTC
d_gene: TRBD1; abundance: -; j_gene: TRBJ1-6; v_gene: TRBV6-5; CDR3aa: CASSRDSLNSPLHF; CDR3nt: TGTGCCAGCAGCCGGGACAGTCTAAATTCACCCCTCCACTTT
d_gene: -; abundance: -; j_gene: TRBJ1-1; v_gene: TRBV30; CDR3aa: CAWTQGPLLATEAFF; CDR3nt: TGTGCCTGGACCCAAGGCCCACTCCTTGCCACTGAAGCTTTCTTT
d_gene: -; abundance: once; j_gene: TRBJ2-1; v_gene: TRBV6-1; CDR3aa: CASIGGETYNEQFF; CDR3nt: TGTGCCAGCATCGGAGGGGAAACCTACAATGAGCAGTTCTTC
d_gene: TRBD1; abundance: -; j_gene: TRBJ2-2; v_gene: TRBV30; CDR3aa: CAWSIGTGTGELFF; CDR3nt: TGTGCCTGGAGTATCGGGACAGGGACCGGGGAGCTGTTTTTT
d_gene: -; abundance: -; j_gene: TRBJ2-7; v_gene: TRBV21-1; CDR3aa: CASSKTGTGRYEQYF; CDR3nt: TGTGCCAGCAGCAAGACCGGGACAGGGCGCTACGAGCAGTACTTC
d_gene: TRBD2; abundance: once; j_gene: TRBJ2-2; v_gene: TRBV5-4; CDR3aa: CASSVQRELTGELFF; CDR3nt: TGTGCCAGCAGCGTCCAGCGGGAGCTGACCGGGGAGCTGTTTTTT
d_gene: TRBD1; abundance: -; j_gene: TRBJ2-3; v_gene: TRBV30; CDR3aa: CAWRPTGSTDTQYF; CDR3nt: TGTGCCTGGAGACCGACAGGGAGCACAGATACGCAGTATTTT
d_gene: -; abundance: -; j_gene: TRBJ2-7; v_gene: TRBV29-1; CDR3aa: CSVSIVDEQYF; CDR3nt: TGCAGCGTTAGCATTGTAGACGAGCAGTACTTC
d_gene: -; abundance: -; j_gene: TRBJ2-5; v_gene: TRBV6-6; CDR3aa: CASSYSTGRTETQYF; CDR3nt: TGTGCCAGCAGTTACTCGACAGGAAGGACGGAGACCCAGTACTTC
d_gene: -; abundance: -; j_gene: TRBJ2-1; v_gene: TRBV7-9; CDR3aa: CASRPEGSSYNEQFF; CDR3nt: TGTGCCAGCAGGCCAGAGGGTAGCTCCTACAATGAGCAGTTCTTC
d_gene: TRBD1; abundance: -; j_gene: TRBJ2-7; v_gene: TRBV4-1; CDR3aa: CASSQPGQGSYEQYF; CDR3nt: TGCGCCAGCAGCCAACCGGGACAGGGTTCCTACGAGCAGTACTTC
d_gene: TRBD1; abundance: -; j_gene: TRBJ1-1; v_gene: TRBV5-4; CDR3aa: CASSLHRGGEAFF; CDR3nt: TGTGCCAGCAGCTTGCACAGGGGAGGTGAAGCTTTCTTT
d_gene: TRBD2; abundance: -; j_gene: TRBJ2-3; v_gene: TRBV7-8; CDR3aa: CASSLRAGTDTQYF; CDR3nt: TGTGCCAGCAGCCTACGAGCGGGGACAGATACGCAGTATTTT
d_gene: -; abundance: -; j_gene: TRBJ2-1; v_gene: TRBV5-6; CDR3aa: CASSLRGAGEQFF; CDR3nt: TGTGCCAGCAGCTTGAGAGGGGCGGGCGAGCAGTTCTTC
d_gene: -; abundance: -; j_gene: TRBJ1-1; v_gene: TRBV11-2; CDR3aa: CASSLELWGNTEAFF; CDR3nt: TGTGCCAGCAGCTTAGAACTGTGGGGGAACACTGAAGCTTTCTTT
d_gene: -; abundance: -; j_gene: TRBJ2-7; v_gene: TRBV7-9; CDR3aa: CASSSPGLPYEQYF; CDR3nt: TGTGCCAGCAGCTCACCGGGACTGCCCTACGAGCAGTACTTC
d_gene: TRBD1; abundance: -; j_gene: TRBJ1-2; v_gene: TRBV7-6; CDR3aa: CASSLRPSSRGTGLDYGYTF; CDR3nt: TGTGCCAGCAGCTTAAGGCCCTCTTCTCGAGGGACAGGGTTGGACTATGGCTACACCTTC
d_gene: TRBD2; abundance: -; j_gene: TRBJ2-1; v_gene: TRBV4-2; CDR3aa: CASSQAGLALDEQFF; CDR3nt: TGTGCCAGCAGCCAAGCTGGACTAGCTCTCGATGAGCAGTTCTTC
d_gene: -; abundance: -; j_gene: TRBJ1-1; v_gene: TRBV2; CDR3aa: CASSDLGPNTEAFF; CDR3nt: TGTGCCAGCAGTGACCTGGGACCGAACACTGAAGCTTTCTTT
d_gene: -; abundance: -; j_gene: TRBJ1-6; v_gene: TRBV27; CDR3aa: CASSQGGQGSSYNSPLHF; CDR3nt: TGTGCCAGCAGCCAAGGGGGGCAGGGGAGCTCCTATAATTCACCCCTCCACTTT
d_gene: -; abundance: -; j_gene: TRBJ2-7; v_gene: TRBV7-6; CDR3aa: CASSSRGLSYEQYF; CDR3nt: TGTGCCAGCAGCTCGAGGGGCTTGTCCTACGAGCAGTACTTC
d_gene: TRBD1; abundance: once; j_gene: TRBJ2-1; v_gene: TRBV18; CDR3aa: CASSPSLRQGLGEQFF; CDR3nt: TGTGCCAGCTCACCCAGCTTAAGACAGGGTCTGGGTGAGCAGTTCTTC
d_gene: TRBD1; abundance: -; j_gene: TRBJ2-4; v_gene: TRBV7-6; CDR3aa: CASSYYRGDIQYF; CDR3nt: TGTGCCAGCAGTTATTACAGGGGGGACATTCAGTACTTC
d_gene: TRBD1; abundance: -; j_gene: TRBJ1-3; v_gene: TRBV7-6; CDR3aa: CASSADPQGTSGNTIYF; CDR3nt: TGTGCCAGCAGCGCCGATCCACAGGGGACCTCTGGAAACACCATATATTTT
d_gene: TRBD1; abundance: -; j_gene: TRBJ2-3; v_gene: TRBV19; CDR3aa: CASSSATTGVDTQYF; CDR3nt: TGTGCCAGTAGTTCCGCCACGACAGGGGTAGATACGCAGTATTTT
d_gene: TRBD1; abundance: once; j_gene: TRBJ1-2; v_gene: TRBV2; CDR3aa: CASRVPRQGVGVGYTF; CDR3nt: TGTGCCAGCAGGGTCCCTCGACAGGGAGTAGGTGTTGGCTACACCTTC
d_gene: TRBD1; abundance: -; j_gene: TRBJ1-2; v_gene: TRBV5-1; CDR3aa: CASSVSQGADYGYTF; CDR3nt: TGCGCCAGCAGCGTTTCTCAGGGGGCGGACTATGGCTACACCTTC
d_gene: -; abundance: -; j_gene: TRBJ2-7; v_gene: TRBV30; CDR3aa: CAWSGLAYEQYF; CDR3nt: TGTGCCTGGAGTGGGCTGGCCTACGAGCAGTACTTC
d_gene: -; abundance: -; j_gene: TRBJ2-3; v_gene: TRBV7-2; CDR3aa: CASTPGLDTDTQYF; CDR3nt: TGTGCCAGCACCCCCGGGTTAGACACAGATACGCAGTATTTT
d_gene: -; abundance: -; j_gene: TRBJ1-3; v_gene: TRBV4-2; CDR3aa: CASSQDSTFSGDTIYF; CDR3nt: TGTGCCAGCAGCCAAGATTCAACCTTCTCCGGGGACACCATATATTTT
d_gene: -; abundance: -; j_gene: TRBJ2-7; v_gene: TRBV11-3; CDR3aa: CASSLNYEQYF; CDR3nt: TGTGCCAGCAGCTTAAACTACGAGCAGTACTTC
d_gene: TRBD2; abundance: -; j_gene: TRBJ2-7; v_gene: TRBV4-1; CDR3aa: CASSPLGTSGGHEQYF; CDR3nt: TGCGCCAGCAGCCCCCTAGGGACTAGCGGGGGTCACGAGCAGTACTTC
d_gene: -; abundance: -; j_gene: TRBJ1-1; v_gene: TRBV4-2; CDR3aa: CASSQDIRGLNTEAFF; CDR3nt: TGTGCCAGCAGCCAAGATATCAGGGGCCTGAACACTGAAGCTTTCTTT
d_gene: -; abundance: -; j_gene: TRBJ1-1; v_gene: TRBV19; CDR3aa: CASSIGGQNTEAFF; CDR3nt: TGTGCCAGTAGTATAGGGGGGCAGAACACTGAAGCTTTCTTT
d_gene: -; abundance: few; j_gene: TRBJ1-1; v_gene: TRBV7-9; CDR3aa: CASTPTVGPEAFF; CDR3nt: TGTGCCAGCACCCCGACAGTGGGGCCTGAAGCTTTCTTT
d_gene: TRBD2; abundance: once; j_gene: TRBJ2-1; v_gene: TRBV4-1; CDR3aa: CASSLGLAGRNEQFF; CDR3nt: TGCGCCAGCAGCCTGGGACTAGCGGGGCGGAATGAGCAGTTCTTC
d_gene: -; abundance: -; j_gene: TRBJ1-1; v_gene: TRBV11-2; CDR3aa: CASSLVRGREVNTEAFF; CDR3nt: TGTGCCAGCAGCTTAGTTCGGGGGCGGGAAGTGAACACTGAAGCTTTCTTT
d_gene: TRBD1; abundance: -; j_gene: TRBJ1-5; v_gene: TRBV4-1; CDR3aa: CASSRGQGNQPQHF; CDR3nt: TGCGCCAGCAGCCGCGGACAGGGCAATCAGCCCCAGCATTTT
d_gene: TRBD1; abundance: -; j_gene: TRBJ2-5; v_gene: TRBV6-5; CDR3aa: CASTADRGLRETQYF; CDR3nt: TGTGCCAGCACCGCGGACAGGGGGCTTCGAGAGACCCAGTACTTC
d_gene: -; abundance: -; j_gene: TRBJ2-3; v_gene: TRBV5-1; CDR3aa: CASSLEVGTTDTQYF; CDR3nt: TGCGCCAGCAGCTTAGAAGTCGGGACCACAGATACGCAGTATTTT
d_gene: -; abundance: -; j_gene: TRBJ1-1; v_gene: TRBV27; CDR3aa: CASRNSGPYTEAFF; CDR3nt: TGTGCCAGCAGAAATTCGGGACCTTACACTGAAGCTTTCTTT
d_gene: -; abundance: -; j_gene: TRBJ1-1; v_gene: TRBV6-6; CDR3aa: CASSYSFTEAFF; CDR3nt: TGTGCCAGCAGTTACTCCTTCACTGAAGCTTTCTTT
d_gene: -; abundance: -; j_gene: TRBJ2-5; v_gene: TRBV10-2; CDR3aa: CASSEYRKETQYF; CDR3nt: TGCGCCAGCAGTGAGTACAGAAAAGAGACCCAGTACTTC
d_gene: TRBD2; abundance: -; j_gene: TRBJ2-7; v_gene: TRBV4-1; CDR3aa: CASSQAPVGGGFNEQYF; CDR3nt: TGCGCCAGCAGCCAAGCCCCTGTGGGCGGGGGGTTTAACGAGCAGTACTTC
d_gene: TRBD1; abundance: -; j_gene: TRBJ2-3; v_gene: TRBV11-3; CDR3aa: CASSFGQASTDTQYF; CDR3nt: TGTGCCAGCAGCTTTGGACAGGCAAGCACAGATACGCAGTATTTT
d_gene: -; abundance: once; j_gene: TRBJ1-5; v_gene: TRBV19; CDR3aa: CASSMSGYSNQPQHF; CDR3nt: TGTGCCAGTAGTATGAGCGGATATAGCAATCAGCCCCAGCATTTT
d_gene: -; abundance: -; j_gene: TRBJ2-5; v_gene: TRBV7-7; CDR3aa: CASSLGDGQIQETQYF; CDR3nt: TGTGCTAGCAGCTTAGGGGACGGGCAGATCCAAGAGACCCAGTACTTC
d_gene: -; abundance: -; j_gene: TRBJ1-5; v_gene: TRBV19; CDR3aa: CASSIVGYQPQHF; CDR3nt: TGTGCCAGTAGTATAGTAGGGTATCAGCCCCAGCATTTT
d_gene: -; abundance: -; j_gene: TRBJ1-4; v_gene: TRBV11-2; CDR3aa: CASSRPSSREKLFF; CDR3nt: TGTGCCAGCAGCCGTCCTTCGAGTCGAGAAAAACTGTTTTTT
d_gene: TRBD1; abundance: once; j_gene: TRBJ1-2; v_gene: TRBV7-6; CDR3aa: CASSLAGGSGYTF; CDR3nt: TGTGCCAGCAGCTTGGCAGGGGGCTCTGGCTACACCTTC
d_gene: TRBD2; abundance: -; j_gene: TRBJ2-1; v_gene: TRBV7-9; CDR3aa: CASSLAGLAGSYNEQFF; CDR3nt: TGTGCCAGCAGCTTGGCCGGACTAGCGGGCTCCTACAATGAGCAGTTCTTC
d_gene: -; abundance: -; j_gene: TRBJ2-7; v_gene: TRBV7-9; CDR3aa: CASSYSSYEQYF; CDR3nt: TGTGCCAGCAGTTATTCCTCCTACGAGCAGTACTTC
d_gene: -; abundance: -; j_gene: TRBJ1-2; v_gene: TRBV30; CDR3aa: CAGDRGDGYTF; CDR3nt: TGTGCCGGGGACCGAGGGGATGGCTACACCTTC